This section outlines one T cell receptor (beta chain) sequence together with its context. This specimen comes from a study of blood T cell repertoires in COVID-19. Study-wide background: Samples taken during acute and convalescent COVID-19 were collected in the United States, Italy and Spain. T cells, B-cell-depleted T cells, or PBMCs provided the cDNA or gDNA that served as material.

The Seattle site enrolled patients during active infection and followed them longitudinally. This CDR3 comprises 15 residues. The V end was cut by 5 bases, the J end by 2 bases, with 15 bases between. CDR1 is MNHEY, CDR2 SVGEGT, per germline. As processed by the authors: Amplifying reference gene primers gave estimates of nucleated cell counts. Repertoires were generated with immunoSEQ multiplex PCR, while TCRdb's copy carries only in-frame clones and drops some. The D gene and trimming were derived from the DNA, and the V and J assignments and clone size from that table. The data hold under 400,000 clones, with about 92% observed a single time.

The chain employs TRBV6-2 or TRBV6-3 and TRBJ2-5, with D perhaps TRBD1 (6 bases). Sequenced: peripheral blood. This clonotype originated in a woman aged 60-75 years with COVID-19, enrolled during active disease. CDR3 in amino acids: CASSPRGRPQETQYF. CDR3 nucleotide sequence: TGTGCCAGCAGTCCCAGGGGCCGGCCACAAGAGACCCAGTACTTC.